These 8 T cell receptor beta chains share one sample of origin, sequenced in a study of identical twins. From the 5' RACE reads, TCRdb called clonotypes with MiXCR, one entry per CDR3 protein. The table lists approximately 1.8 million distinct CDR3 sequences, about 31% of them singletons, with around 0.25% in the top ten. The sample taken for sequencing was cord blood. These receptors came from a newborn girl in good health.

The chain carries TRBV6-5 and TRBJ2-2; 11 nucleotides agree with TRBD1. Judging by the DNA end, TRBJ1-4 fits better; the J call may be wrong. This CDR3 comprises 15 residues. The germline gives CDR1 MNHEY, CDR2 SVGAGI. The CDR3 loop reads CASSYRTGGVEKLFF. CDR3 coding DNA: TGTGCCAGCAGTTACCGGACAGGGGGCGTTGAAAAACTGTTTTTT.

In its sample, this clonotype was seen a few times. The V call is TRBV12-3 or TRBV12-4, the J call TRBJ1-5, with 8 nucleotides matching TRBD1. V gave up 2 bases and J gave up 7 bases; unmatched junction bases: 4. The CDR3 consists of 14 residues. The CDR3 DNA sequence: TGTGCCAGCAGTTTATCCAGGGGGCTCCAGCCCCAGCATTTT. It specifies CASSLSRGLQPQHF.

The chain joins TRBV27 to TRBJ2-1, with TRBD2 identical over 10 bases. From germline, CDR1 is MNHEY and CDR2 SMNVEV (reference sequence). The V gene end was trimmed by 2 bases and the J gene end by 9 bases; junction bases not matched to a gene: 13. CDR3 length: 17 amino acids. The CDR3 here is CASSLINRLAGRGEQFF. CDR3 sequence (DNA): TGTGCCAGCAGTTTAATCAACAGACTAGCGGGTAGGGGTGAGCAGTTCTTC.

This clonotype has just a few counts. The chain uses TRBV11-1 and TRBJ2-6, with D perhaps TRBD1 (6 bases). The V end was cut by 1 base, the J end by 1 base, with 14 bases between. CDR3 length: 18 amino acids. Germline CDR1 is SGHAT and CDR2 is FQDESV (reference sequence). For the CDR3, the DNA is TGTGCCAGCAGCTTAGGGCGACAGGAGGTATCTGGGGCCAACGTCCTGACTTTC. Translated: CASSLGRQEVSGANVLTF.

The J gene is TRBJ1-2, the V gene TRBV7-2; possibly TRBD1 for D (6 bases). This CDR3 has 12 amino acids. Germline V gives CDR1 SGHTA, CDR2 FQGNSA. Trimming took 2 bases from V and 8 from J, leaving 9 bases between them. CDR3 region: CASSLLGHGYTF. The CDR3 region has the DNA TGTGCCAGCAGCTTATTGGGACACGGCTACACCTTC.

The chain has TRBV20-1 and TRBJ1-1, with TRBD1 as a possible D gene (5 bases). Germline V CDR1 and CDR2: DFQATT, SNEGSKA (reference sequence). Between the trimmed V and J ends, which lost 0 bases and 4 bases, there was a span of 12 bases. This CDR3 spans 14 amino acids. CDR3 amino acids: CSARDSRVSTEAFF. DNA for the CDR3: TGCAGTGCTAGAGACAGCAGGGTTTCCACTGAAGCTTTCTTT.

The chain has TRBV21-1 and TRBJ1-4; the tabulated D call, TRBD1, remains unverified against the DNA. TRBV21-1 is noted as a pseudogene. This CDR3 region has 15 residues. The CDR3 spells CASGKVGTVNEKLFF. Here the CDR3 DNA reads TGTGCCAGCGGCAAAGTGGGGACAGTTAATGAAAAACTGTTTTTT.

This clonotype was detected only a few times. The J gene is TRBJ1-5, the V gene TRBV10-3; 12 bases are shared with TRBD1. In germline, CDR1 is ENHRY, CDR2 SYGVKD. The CDR3 sequence is 13 residues long. With 8 bases clipped from V and 7 bases from J, the junction kept 3 bases outside the gene matches. The CDR3 bases are TGTGCCATCGGGACAGGGGGCCAACAGCCCCAGCATTTT. Translating it yields CAIGTGGQQPQHF.